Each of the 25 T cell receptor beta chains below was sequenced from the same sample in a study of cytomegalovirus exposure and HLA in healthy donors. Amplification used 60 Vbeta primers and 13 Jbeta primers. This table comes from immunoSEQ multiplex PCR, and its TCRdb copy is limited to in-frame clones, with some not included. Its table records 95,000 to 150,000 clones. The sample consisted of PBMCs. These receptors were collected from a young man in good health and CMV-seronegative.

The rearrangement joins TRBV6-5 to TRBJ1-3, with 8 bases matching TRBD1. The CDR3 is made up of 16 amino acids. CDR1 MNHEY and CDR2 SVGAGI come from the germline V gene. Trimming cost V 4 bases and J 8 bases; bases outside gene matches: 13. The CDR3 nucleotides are TGTGCCAGCAGTTCCTTGAGACAGGGGAAAGAATACACCATATATTTT. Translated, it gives CASSSLRQGKEYTIYF.

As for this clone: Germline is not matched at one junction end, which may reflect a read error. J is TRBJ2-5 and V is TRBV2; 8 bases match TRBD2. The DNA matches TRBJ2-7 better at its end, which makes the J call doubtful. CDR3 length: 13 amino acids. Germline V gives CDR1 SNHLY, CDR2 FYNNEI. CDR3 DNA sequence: TGCGGGGGGGCGGCGGACAGCTCCTACGAGCAGTACTTC. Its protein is CGGAADSSYEQYF.

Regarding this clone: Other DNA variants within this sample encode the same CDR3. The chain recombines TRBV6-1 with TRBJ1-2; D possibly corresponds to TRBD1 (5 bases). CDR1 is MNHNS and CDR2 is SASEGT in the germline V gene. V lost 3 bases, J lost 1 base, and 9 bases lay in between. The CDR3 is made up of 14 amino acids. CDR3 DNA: TGTGCCAGCAGTGAGGGGGGGGGTAACTATGGCTACACCTTC. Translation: CASSEGGGNYGYTF.

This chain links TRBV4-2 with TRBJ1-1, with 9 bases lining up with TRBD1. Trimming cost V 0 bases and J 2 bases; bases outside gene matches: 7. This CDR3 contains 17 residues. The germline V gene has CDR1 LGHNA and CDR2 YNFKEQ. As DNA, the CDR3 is TGTGCCAGCAGCCAAGATATGCGGGACAGGGCTAACACTGAAGCTTTCTTT. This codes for CASSQDMRDRANTEAFF.

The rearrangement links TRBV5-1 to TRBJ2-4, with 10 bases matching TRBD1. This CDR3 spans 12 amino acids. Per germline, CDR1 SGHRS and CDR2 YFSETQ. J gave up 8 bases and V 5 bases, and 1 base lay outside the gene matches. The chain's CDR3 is CASRGQGDIQYF. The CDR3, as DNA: TGCGCCAGCAGAGGACAGGGGGACATTCAGTACTTC.

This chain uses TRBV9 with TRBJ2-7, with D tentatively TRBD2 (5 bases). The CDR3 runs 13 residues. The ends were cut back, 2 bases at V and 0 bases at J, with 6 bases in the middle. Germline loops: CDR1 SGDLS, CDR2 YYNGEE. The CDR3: CASSVAGSYEQYF. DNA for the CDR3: TGTGCCAGCAGCGTGGCGGGCTCCTACGAGCAGTACTTC.

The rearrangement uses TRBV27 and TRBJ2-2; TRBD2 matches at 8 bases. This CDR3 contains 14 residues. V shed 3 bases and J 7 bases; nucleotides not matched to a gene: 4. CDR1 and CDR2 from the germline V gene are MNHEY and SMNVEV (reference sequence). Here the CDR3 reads CASSFQAGDGELFF. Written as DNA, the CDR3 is TGTGCCAGCAGTTTCCAAGCGGGGGACGGGGAGCTGTTTTTT.

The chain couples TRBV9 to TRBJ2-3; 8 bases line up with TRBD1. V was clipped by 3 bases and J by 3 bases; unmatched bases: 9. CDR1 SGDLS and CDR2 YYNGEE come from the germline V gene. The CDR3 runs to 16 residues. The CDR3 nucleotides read TGTGCCAGCAGCGGGCGAACCAGGGGGCGGACAGATACGCAGTATTTT. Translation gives CASSGRTRGRTDTQYF.

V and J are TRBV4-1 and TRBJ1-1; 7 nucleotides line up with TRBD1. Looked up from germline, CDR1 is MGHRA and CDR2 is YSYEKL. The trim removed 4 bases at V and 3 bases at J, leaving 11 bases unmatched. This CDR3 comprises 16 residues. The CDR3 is CASSLSELDRDTEAFF. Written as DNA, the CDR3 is TGCGCCAGCAGCCTGAGTGAACTCGACAGGGACACTGAAGCTTTCTTT.

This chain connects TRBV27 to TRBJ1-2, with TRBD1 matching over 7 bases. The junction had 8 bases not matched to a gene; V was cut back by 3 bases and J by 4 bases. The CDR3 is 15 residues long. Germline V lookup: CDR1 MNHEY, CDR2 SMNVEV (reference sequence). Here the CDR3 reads CASSFAPTGAYGYTF. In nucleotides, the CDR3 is TGTGCCAGCAGTTTTGCCCCAACAGGGGCCTATGGCTACACCTTC.

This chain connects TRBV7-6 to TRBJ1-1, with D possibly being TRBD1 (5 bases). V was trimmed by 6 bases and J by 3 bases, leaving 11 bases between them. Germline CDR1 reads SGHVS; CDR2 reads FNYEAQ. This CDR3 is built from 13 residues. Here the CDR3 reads CASRPLGHTEAFF. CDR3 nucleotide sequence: TGTGCCAGCAGGCCTCTGGGGCACACTGAAGCTTTCTTT.

The DNA of the CDR3 is TGTGCCAGCAGGATTCCCGGGGGATCAGCTTTCTTT. This translates into CASRIPGGSAFF. V usage is TRBV27 and J usage is TRBJ1-1; D is possibly TRBD1 (5 bases). The CDR3 sequence is 12 residues long. With 6 bases removed from V and 10 bases from J, the gap between germline ends came to 15 bases. The germline V gene has CDR1 MNHEY and CDR2 SMNVEV (reference sequence).

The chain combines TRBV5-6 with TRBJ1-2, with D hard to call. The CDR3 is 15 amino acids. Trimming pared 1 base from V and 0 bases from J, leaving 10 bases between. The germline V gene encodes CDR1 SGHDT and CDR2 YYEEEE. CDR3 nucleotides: TGTGCCAGCAGCTTGAACCGGCTAGCTAACTATGGCTACACCTTC. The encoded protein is CASSLNRLANYGYTF.

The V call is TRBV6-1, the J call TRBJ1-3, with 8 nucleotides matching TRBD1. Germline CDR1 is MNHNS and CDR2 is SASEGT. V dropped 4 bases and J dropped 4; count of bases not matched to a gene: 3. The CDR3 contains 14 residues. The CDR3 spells CASSAGGTGNTIYF. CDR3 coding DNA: TGTGCCAGCAGTGCAGGGGGCACGGGAAACACCATATATTTT.

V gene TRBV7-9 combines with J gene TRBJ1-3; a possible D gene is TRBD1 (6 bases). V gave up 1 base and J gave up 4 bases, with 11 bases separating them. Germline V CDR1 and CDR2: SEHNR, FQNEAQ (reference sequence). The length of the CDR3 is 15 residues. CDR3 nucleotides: TGTGCCAGCAGCTTAGTGTCAGGGGAAGGAAACACCATATATTTT. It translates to CASSLVSGEGNTIYF.

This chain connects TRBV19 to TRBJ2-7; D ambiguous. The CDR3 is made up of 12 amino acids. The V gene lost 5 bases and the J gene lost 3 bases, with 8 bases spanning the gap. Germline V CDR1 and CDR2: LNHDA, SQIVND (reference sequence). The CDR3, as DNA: TGTGCCAGTAGTGCCGCCAGCTACGAGCAGTACTTC. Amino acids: CASSAASYEQYF.

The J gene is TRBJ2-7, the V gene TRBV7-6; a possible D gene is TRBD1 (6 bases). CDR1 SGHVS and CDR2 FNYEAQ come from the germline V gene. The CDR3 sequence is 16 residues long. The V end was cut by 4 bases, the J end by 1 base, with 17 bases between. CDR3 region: CASSSPKGQISYEQYF. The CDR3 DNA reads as TGTGCCAGCAGCTCACCTAAGGGACAAATTTCCTACGAGCAGTACTTC.

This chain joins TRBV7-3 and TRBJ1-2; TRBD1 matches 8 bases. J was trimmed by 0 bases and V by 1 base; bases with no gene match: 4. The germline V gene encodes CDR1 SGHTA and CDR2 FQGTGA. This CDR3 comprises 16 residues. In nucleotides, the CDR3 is TGTGCCAGCAGCTTAAGGGGACAGGACTCTAACTATGGCTACACCTTC. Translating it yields CASSLRGQDSNYGYTF.

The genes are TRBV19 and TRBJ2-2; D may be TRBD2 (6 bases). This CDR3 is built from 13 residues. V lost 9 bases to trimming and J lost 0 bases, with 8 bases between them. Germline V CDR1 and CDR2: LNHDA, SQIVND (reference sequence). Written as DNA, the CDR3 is TGTGCCAGCCTAGCGTCGAACACCGGGGAGCTGTTTTTT. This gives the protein CASLASNTGELFF.

This CDR3 reads CASSTVISGGATDTQYF. The CDR3 DNA reads as TGTGCCAGCAGTACCGTAATTAGCGGGGGTGCCACAGATACGCAGTATTTT. The V and J genes are TRBV2 and TRBJ2-3; 9 nucleotides agree with TRBD2. Germline V gene lookup returns CDR1 SNHLY and CDR2 FYNNEI. V shed 5 bases, J shed 2 bases, and the junction held 11 bases outside the gene matches. The CDR3 covers 17 residues. Full variable domain (outside the CDR3, taken from reference TRBV2 and TRBJ2-3): EPEVTQTPSHQVTQMGQEVILRCVPISNHLYFYWYRQILGQKVEFLVSFYNNEISEKSEIFDDQFSVERPDGSNFTLKIRSTKLEDSAMYFCASSTVISGGATDTQYFGPGTRLTVL.

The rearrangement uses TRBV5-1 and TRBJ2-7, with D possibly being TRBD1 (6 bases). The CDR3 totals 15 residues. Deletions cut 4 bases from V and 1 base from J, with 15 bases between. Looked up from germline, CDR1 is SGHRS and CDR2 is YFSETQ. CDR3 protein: CASSLFGTPSYEQYF. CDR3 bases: TGCGCCAGCAGCCTCTTTGGGACACCATCCTACGAGCAGTACTTC.

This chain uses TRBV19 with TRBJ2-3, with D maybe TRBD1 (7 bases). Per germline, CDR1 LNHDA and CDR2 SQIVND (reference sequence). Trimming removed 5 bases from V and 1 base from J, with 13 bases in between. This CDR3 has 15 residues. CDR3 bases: TGTGCCAGTAGTGGGCGGGACAGTCGCACAGATACGCAGTATTTT. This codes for CASSGRDSRTDTQYF.

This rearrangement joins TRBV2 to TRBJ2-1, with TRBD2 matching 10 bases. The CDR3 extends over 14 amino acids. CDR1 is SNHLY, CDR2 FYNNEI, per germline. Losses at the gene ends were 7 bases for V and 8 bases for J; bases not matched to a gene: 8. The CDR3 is CASTLAGVKDEQFF. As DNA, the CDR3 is TGTGCCAGCACGCTAGCGGGAGTTAAGGATGAGCAGTTCTTC.

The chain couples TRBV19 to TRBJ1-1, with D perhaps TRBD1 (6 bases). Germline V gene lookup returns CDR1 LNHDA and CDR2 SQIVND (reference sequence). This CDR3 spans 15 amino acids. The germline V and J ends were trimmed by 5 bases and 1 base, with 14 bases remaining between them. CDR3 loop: CASSPGGAENTEAFF. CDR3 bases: TGTGCCAGTAGTCCGGGGGGCGCAGAGAACACTGAAGCTTTCTTT.

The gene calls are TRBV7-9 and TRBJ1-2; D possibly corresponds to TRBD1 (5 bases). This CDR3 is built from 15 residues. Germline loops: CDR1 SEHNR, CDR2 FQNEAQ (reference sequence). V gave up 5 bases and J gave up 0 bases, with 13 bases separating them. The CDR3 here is CASSPGWGANYGYTF. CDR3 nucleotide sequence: TGTGCCAGCAGCCCAGGGTGGGGGGCTAACTATGGCTACACCTTC. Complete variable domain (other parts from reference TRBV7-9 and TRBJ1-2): DTGVSQNPRHKITKRGQNVTFRCDPISEHNRLYWYRQTLGQGPEFLTYFQNEAQLEKSRLLSDRFSAERPKGSFSTLEIQRTEQGDSAMYLCASSPGWGANYGYTFGSGTRLTVV.